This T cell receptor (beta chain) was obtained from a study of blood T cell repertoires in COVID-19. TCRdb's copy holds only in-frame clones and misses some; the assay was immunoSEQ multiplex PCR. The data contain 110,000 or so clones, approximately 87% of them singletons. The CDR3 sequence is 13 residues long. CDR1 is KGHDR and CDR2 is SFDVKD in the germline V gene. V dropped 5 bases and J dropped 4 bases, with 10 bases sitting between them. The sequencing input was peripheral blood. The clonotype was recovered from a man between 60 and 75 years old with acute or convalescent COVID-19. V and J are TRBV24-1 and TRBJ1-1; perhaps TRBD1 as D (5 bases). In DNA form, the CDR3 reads TGTGCCACCAGTGTATCCGGGGGCACTGAAGCTTTCTTT. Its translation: CATSVSGGTEAFF.